This TCR beta chain emerged from a study of blood T cell repertoires in COVID-19. For the study at large: Acute and convalescent COVID-19 samples came from the United States, Italy and Spain. The cDNA or gDNA used as material had been derived from T cells, B-cell-depleted T cells, or PBMCs.

This CDR3 has 17 amino acids. J lost 0 bases, V lost 0 bases, and 8 bases had no gene match. The V gene's germline CDR1 is GTSNPN and CDR2 SVGIG (reference sequence). Per the original data handling: Reference gene primer amplification gave nucleated cell count estimates. This table comes from immunoSEQ multiplex PCR, and its TCRdb copy is limited to in-frame clones, with some not included. V and J calls and clone size are those listed in that table; D and trimming were worked out from the DNA. The data hold fewer than 400,000 clones, with around 90% observed a single time. The sequenced sample consisted of peripheral blood. The TCR sequence derives from a human donor in a cohort sampled during active COVID-19. The chain has TRBV30 and TRBJ2-1, with TRBD2 matching over 7 bases. CDR3 loop: CAWSVSDRGSSYNEQFF. DNA of the CDR3: TGTGCCTGGAGTGTAAGTGATCGCGGGAGCTCCTACAATGAGCAGTTCTTC.